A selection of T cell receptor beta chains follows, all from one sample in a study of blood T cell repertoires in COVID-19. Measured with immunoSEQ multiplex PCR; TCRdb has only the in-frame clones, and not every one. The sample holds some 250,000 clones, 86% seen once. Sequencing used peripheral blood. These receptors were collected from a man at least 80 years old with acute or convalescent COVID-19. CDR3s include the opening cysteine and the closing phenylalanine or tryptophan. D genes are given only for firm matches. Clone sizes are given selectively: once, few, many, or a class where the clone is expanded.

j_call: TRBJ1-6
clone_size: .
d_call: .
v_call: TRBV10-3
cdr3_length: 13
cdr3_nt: TGTGCCATCAGTGGACAGGCCCGGGGACCCCTCCACTTT
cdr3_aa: CAISGQARGPLHF

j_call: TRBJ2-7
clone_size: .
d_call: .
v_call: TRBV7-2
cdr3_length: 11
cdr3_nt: TGTGCCAGCAGCTCCGTCTACGAGCAGTACTTC
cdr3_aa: CASSSVYEQYF

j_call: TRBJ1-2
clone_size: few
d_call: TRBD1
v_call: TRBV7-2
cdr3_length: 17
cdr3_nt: TGTGCCAGCAGCTTAGGACCCCCGGGACAGGGGGCGCGGGGCTACACCTTC
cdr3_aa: CASSLGPPGQGARGYTF

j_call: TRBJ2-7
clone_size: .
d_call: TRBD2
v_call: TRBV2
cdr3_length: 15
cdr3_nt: TGTGCCAGCAGTCGTCTAGCGGGCGGATCCTACGAGCAGTACTTC
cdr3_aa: CASSRLAGGSYEQYF

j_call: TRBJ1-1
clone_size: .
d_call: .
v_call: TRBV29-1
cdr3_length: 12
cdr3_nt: TGCAGCGTTTCGCGGGGGAACACTGAAGCTTTCTTT
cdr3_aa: CSVSRGNTEAFF

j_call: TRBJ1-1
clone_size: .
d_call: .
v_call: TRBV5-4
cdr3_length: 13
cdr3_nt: TGTGCCAGCAGTTGGGCGATGAACACTGAAGCTTTCTTT
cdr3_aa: CASSWAMNTEAFF

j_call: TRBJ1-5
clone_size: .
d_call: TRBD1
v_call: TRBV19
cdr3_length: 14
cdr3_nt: TGTGCCAGTAGTACGTTGACAGGGCTGAAGCCCCAGCATTTT
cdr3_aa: CASSTLTGLKPQHF

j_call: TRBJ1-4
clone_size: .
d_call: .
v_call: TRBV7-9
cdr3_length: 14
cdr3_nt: TGTGCCAGCAGCTTAGCGGGGAGCGGTGAAAAACTGTTTTTT
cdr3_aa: CASSLAGSGEKLFF

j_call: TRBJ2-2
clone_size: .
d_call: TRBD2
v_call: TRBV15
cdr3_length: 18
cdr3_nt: TGTGCCACCAGCAGAGATCAATTAACACTAGCGGGTAAAGGGGAGCTGTTTTTT
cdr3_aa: CATSRDQLTLAGKGELFF

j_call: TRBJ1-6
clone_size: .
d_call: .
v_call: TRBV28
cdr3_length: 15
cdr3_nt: TGTGCCAGCAGCTCCCGTCGGACAATAAATTCACCCCTCCACTTT
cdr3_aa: CASSSRRTINSPLHF

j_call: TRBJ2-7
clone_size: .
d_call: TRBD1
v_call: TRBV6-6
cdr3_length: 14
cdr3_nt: TGTGCCAGCAGTCAGGACAGGATTTCCTACGAGCAGTACTTC
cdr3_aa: CASSQDRISYEQYF

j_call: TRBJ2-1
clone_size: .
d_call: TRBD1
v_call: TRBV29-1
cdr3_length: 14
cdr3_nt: TGCAGCGTTGATTCGGACAGGGGGATGAATGAGCAGTTCTTC
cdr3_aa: CSVDSDRGMNEQFF

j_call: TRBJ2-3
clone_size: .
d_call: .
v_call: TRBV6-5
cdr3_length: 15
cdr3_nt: TGTGCCAGCAGTCCCTCGGACAGAAACACAGATACGCAGTATTTT
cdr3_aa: CASSPSDRNTDTQYF

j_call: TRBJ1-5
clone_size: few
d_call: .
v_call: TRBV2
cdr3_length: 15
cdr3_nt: TGTGCCAGCTTAGAAACCAGGGGCGGAGGTCAGCCCCAGCATTTT
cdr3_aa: CASLETRGGGQPQHF

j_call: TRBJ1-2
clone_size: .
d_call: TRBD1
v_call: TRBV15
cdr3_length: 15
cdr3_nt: TGTGCCACCAGCAGAGAAAGACAGGGGGCATATGGCTACACCTTC
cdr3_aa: CATSRERQGAYGYTF

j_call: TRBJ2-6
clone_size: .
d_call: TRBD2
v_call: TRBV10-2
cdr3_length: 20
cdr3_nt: TGCGCCAGCAGTGATATGACTAGCCCGAGGCCCATACCCGGGGCCAACGTCCTGACTTTC
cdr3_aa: CASSDMTSPRPIPGANVLTF

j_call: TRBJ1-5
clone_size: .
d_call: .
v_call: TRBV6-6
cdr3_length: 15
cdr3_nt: TGTGCCAGCACTCGGGACTCCGGGGTTTATCAGCCCCAGCATTTT
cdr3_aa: CASTRDSGVYQPQHF

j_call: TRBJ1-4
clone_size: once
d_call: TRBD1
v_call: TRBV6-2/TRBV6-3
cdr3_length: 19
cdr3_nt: TGTGCCAGCAGTTACCCGGGACAGGGGGCCGTGGCAACTAATGAAAAACTGTTTTTT
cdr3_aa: CASSYPGQGAVATNEKLFF

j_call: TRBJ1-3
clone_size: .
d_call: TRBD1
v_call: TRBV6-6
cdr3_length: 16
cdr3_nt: TGTGCCAGCAGGCCAACGGACAGGGGACTTGGAAACACCATATATTTT
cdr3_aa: CASRPTDRGLGNTIYF

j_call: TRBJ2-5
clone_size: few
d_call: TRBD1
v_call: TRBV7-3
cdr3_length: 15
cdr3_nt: TGTGCCAGCAGCAAGGACAGGGTGCTTGGAGAGACCCAGTACTTC
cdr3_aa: CASSKDRVLGETQYF

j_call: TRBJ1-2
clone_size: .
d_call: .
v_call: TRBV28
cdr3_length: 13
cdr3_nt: TGTGCCAGCAGTTTAGGGAGTCGGGGTGGCTACACCTTC
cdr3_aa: CASSLGSRGGYTF

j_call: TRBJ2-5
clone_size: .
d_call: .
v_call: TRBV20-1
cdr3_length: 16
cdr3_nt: TGCAGTGCTAGTAATTTTAGAGCGTTATTTCAAGAGACCCAGTACTTC
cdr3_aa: CSASNFRALFQETQYF

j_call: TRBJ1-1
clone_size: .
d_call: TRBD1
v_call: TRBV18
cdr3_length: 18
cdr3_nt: TGTGCCAGCTCACCAAAAGGGACAGGGGGCAGAGAAAACACTGAAGCTTTCTTT
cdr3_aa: CASSPKGTGGRENTEAFF

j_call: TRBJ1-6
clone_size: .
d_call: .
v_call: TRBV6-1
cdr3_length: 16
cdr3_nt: TGTGCCAGCAGTGCCGCCAGCCAGGGTGATAATTCACCCCTCCACTTT
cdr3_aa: CASSAASQGDNSPLHF

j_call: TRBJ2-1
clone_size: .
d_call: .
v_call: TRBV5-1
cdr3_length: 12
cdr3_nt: TGCGCCAGCAGCTTTACTAGAATTGAGCAGTTCTTC
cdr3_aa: CASSFTRIEQFF

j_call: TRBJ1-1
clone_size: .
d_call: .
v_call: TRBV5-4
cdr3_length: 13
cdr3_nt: TGTGCCAGCAGCTTGAGGGGTTTTACTGAAGCTTTCTTT
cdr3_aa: CASSLRGFTEAFF

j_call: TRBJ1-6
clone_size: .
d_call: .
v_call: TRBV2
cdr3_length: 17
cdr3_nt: TGTGCCAGCAGTCCTAGGGGCGGGACGGCTAATAATTCACCCCTCCACTTT
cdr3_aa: CASSPRGGTANNSPLHF

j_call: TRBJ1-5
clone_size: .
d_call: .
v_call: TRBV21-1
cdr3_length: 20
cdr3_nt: TGTGCCAGCAGCAAAGTAGGGGAAGGGCAGGGCCCTTATAGCAATCAGCCCCAGCATTTT
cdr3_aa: CASSKVGEGQGPYSNQPQHF

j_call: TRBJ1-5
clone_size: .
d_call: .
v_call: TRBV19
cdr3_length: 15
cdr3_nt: TGTGCCAGTAGACGTGTTGAGCTTAGCAATCAGCCCCAGCATTTT
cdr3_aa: CASRRVELSNQPQHF

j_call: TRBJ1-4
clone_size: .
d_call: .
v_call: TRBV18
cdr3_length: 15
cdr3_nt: TGTGCCAGCTCACCACGGCAGACATTTAATGAAAAACTGTTTTTT
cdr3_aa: CASSPRQTFNEKLFF

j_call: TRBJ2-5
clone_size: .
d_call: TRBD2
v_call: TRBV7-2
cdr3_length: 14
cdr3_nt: TGTGCCAGCAGCCGGACTAGCCCACAAGAGACCCAGTACTTC
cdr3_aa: CASSRTSPQETQYF

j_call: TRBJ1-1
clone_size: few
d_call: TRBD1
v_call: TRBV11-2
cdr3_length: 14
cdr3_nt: TGTGCCAGCAGCTCCGGGACAGTGAACACTGAAGCTTTCTTT
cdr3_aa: CASSSGTVNTEAFF

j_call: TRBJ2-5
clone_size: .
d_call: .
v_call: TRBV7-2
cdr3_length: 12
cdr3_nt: TGTGCCAGCGGCCGGGACACAGAGACCCAGTACTTC
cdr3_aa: CASGRDTETQYF

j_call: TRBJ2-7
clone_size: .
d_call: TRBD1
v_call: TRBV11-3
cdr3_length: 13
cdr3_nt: TGTGCCAGCAGCTTTTTAACAGGGGGCGAGCAGTACTTC
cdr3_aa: CASSFLTGGEQYF

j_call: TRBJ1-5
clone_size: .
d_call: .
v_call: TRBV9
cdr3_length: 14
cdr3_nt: TGTGCCAGCAGCTTCGGGTCGGGAGGTCAGCCCCAGCATTTT
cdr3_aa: CASSFGSGGQPQHF

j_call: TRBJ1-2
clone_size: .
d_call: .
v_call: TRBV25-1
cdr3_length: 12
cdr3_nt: TGTGCCTTGGTGGAATCCCCGGGGGGCTACACCTTC
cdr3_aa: CALVESPGGYTF

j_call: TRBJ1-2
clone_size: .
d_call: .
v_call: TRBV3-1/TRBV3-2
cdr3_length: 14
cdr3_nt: TGTGCCAGCAGCCAAGATACCCTTAGAAGTGGCTACACCTTC
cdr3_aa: CASSQDTLRSGYTF

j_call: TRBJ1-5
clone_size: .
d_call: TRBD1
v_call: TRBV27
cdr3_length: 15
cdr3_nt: TGTGCCAGCAGTTTCTTACAGGGGGGGAATCAGCCCCAGCATTTT
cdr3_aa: CASSFLQGGNQPQHF

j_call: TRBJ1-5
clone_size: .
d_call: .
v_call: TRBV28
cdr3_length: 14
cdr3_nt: TGTGCCAGCAGTAACCCGGGATACAATCAGCCCCAGCATTTT
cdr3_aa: CASSNPGYNQPQHF

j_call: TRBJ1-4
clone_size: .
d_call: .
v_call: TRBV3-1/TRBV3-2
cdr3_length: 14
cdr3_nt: TGTGCCAGCAGGCACTCATCGCGGGGTGAAAAACTGTTTTTT
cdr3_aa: CASRHSSRGEKLFF

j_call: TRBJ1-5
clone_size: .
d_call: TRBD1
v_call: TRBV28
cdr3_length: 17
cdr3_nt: TGTGCCAGCAGTCCCCGGGCAGGACAGGGGGGGTCTCAGCCCCAGCATTTT
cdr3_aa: CASSPRAGQGGSQPQHF

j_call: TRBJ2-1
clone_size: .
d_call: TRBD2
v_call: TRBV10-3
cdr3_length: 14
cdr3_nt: TGTGCCATCAGTGCGACTAGCCCCTACAATGAGCAGTTCTTC
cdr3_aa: CAISATSPYNEQFF

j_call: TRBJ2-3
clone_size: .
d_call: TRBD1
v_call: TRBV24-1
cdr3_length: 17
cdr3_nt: TGTGCCACCAGTGAGATCCGACAGGGGGCGCTGGCAGATACGCAGTATTTT
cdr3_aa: CATSEIRQGALADTQYF

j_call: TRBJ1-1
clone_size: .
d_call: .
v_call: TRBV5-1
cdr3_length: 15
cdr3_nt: TGCGCCAGCAGCTTAAGCAGGGCCGGCGACACTGAAGCTTTCTTT
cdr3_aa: CASSLSRAGDTEAFF

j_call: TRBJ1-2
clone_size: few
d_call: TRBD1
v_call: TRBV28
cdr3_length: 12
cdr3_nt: TGTGCCAGCACTCCAGGGGGCTATGGCTACACCTTC
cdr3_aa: CASTPGGYGYTF

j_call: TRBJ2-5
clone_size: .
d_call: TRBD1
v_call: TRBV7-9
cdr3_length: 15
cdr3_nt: TGTGCCAGCAGCTTAGTCCAGGGGGCGATGGAGACCCAGTACTTC
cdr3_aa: CASSLVQGAMETQYF

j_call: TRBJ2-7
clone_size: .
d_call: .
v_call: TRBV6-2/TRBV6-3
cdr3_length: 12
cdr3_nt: TGTGCCAGCAGTTTCGTCCTCTACGAGCAGTACTTC
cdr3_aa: CASSFVLYEQYF

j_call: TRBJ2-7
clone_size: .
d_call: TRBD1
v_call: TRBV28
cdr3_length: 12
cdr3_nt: TGTGCCAGCAGGGTGGACAGGGACGAGCAGTACTTC
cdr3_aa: CASRVDRDEQYF